One and the same sample provided the 6 T cell receptor beta chains below, sequenced in a study of HIV-infected patients and healthy controls (dated by TCRdb to 2013 to 2014). Whole blood was used without cell fractionation, so the repertoire reflected all unsorted peripheral T cells. Library preparation employed 5' RACE. TCRdb records Illumina MiSeq as the sequencer. Reverse transcription of 500 ng RNA was performed with SuperScript III using primers directed against the alpha and beta constant regions. Separate alpha and beta chain libraries were generated by chain-specific third strand synthesis with multiplexing indices. The raw public data were reprocessed by TCRdb itself: fastp quality trimming at Q25, MiXCR clonotype calling, in-frame beta chains only. Under each unique CDR3 protein, matching rows form one entry showing the most common genes and DNA. This sample gives about 6,400 distinct CDR3 sequences in total; roughly 9.7% of them show up just once. The ten largest clonotypes hold over 25% of the sample.

Sequences were derived from blood, sampled before antiretroviral therapy. These receptors all come from an adult with HIV infection.

This sequence joins TRBV5-1 and TRBJ2-5; D possibly corresponds to TRBD2 (6 bases). V lost 0 bases and J 3 bases, leaving 9 bases between the germline ends. Germline V gene lookup returns CDR1 SGHRS and CDR2 YFSETQ. The CDR3 runs 14 residues. The CDR3, as DNA: TGCGCCAGCAGCTTGGAATGGGGGGAAGAGACCCAGTACTTC. Its protein product is CASSLEWGEETQYF. Based on the CDR3 plus reference TRBV5-1 and TRBJ2-5, the full variable domain is KAGVTQTPRYLIKTRGQQVTLSCSPISGHRSVSWYQQTPGQGLQFLFEYFSETQRNKGNFPGRFSGRQFSNSRSEMNVSTLELGDSALYLCASSLEWGEETQYFGPGTRLLVL.

The sample holds a few counts of this clonotype. This chain connects TRBV12-3 or TRBV12-4 to TRBJ2-2; D is unresolved. CDR3 size: 12 residues. V was trimmed by 3 bases and J by 6 bases, leaving 5 bases between them. The CDR3 sequence is CASSFGSGELFF. The CDR3 nucleotides read TGTGCCAGCAGTTTTGGGTCCGGGGAGCTGTTTTTT.

This clonotype has a count of ten or more. This rearrangement joins TRBV5-5 to TRBJ1-1; D is perhaps TRBD1 (5 bases). This CDR3 comprises 15 residues. With 0 bases removed from V and 0 bases from J, the gap between germline ends came to 9 bases. Germline CDR1 SGHKS, CDR2 YYEKEE (reference sequence). The CDR3 bases are TGTGCCAGCAGCTTGGGACAGTCCTTGAACACTGAAGCTTTCTTT. Its protein is CASSLGQSLNTEAFF. The full variable domain, its missing parts supplied by reference TRBV5-5 and TRBJ1-1, is DAGVTQSPTHLIKTRGQQVTLRCSPISGHKSVSWYQQVLGQGPQFIFQYYEKEERGRGNFPDRFSARQFPNYSSELNVNALLLGDSALYLCASSLGQSLNTEAFFGQGTRLTVV.

This clonotype is medium-sized by share. This chain links TRBV19 with TRBJ2-3; D ambiguous. V dropped 1 base and J dropped 3 bases, with 8 bases sitting between them. This CDR3 spans 14 amino acids. Germline V gene lookup returns CDR1 LNHDA and CDR2 SQIVND (reference sequence). The CDR3 bases are TGTGCCAGTAGTATAGCCCCAGAAACAGATACGCAGTATTTT. It yields the protein CASSIAPETDTQYF. The whole variable domain, remainder taken from reference TRBV19 and TRBJ2-3, is DGGITQSPKYLFRKEGQNVTLSCEQNLNHDAMYWYRQDPGQGLRLIYYSQIVNDFQKGDIAEGYSVSREKKESFPLTVTSAQKNPTAFYLCASSIAPETDTQYFGPGTRLTVL.

This clonotype was counted at least ten times. This chain connects TRBV11-2 to TRBJ2-3; 11 bases fit TRBD2. V lost 5 bases to trimming and J lost 3 bases; unmatched junction nucleotides: 7. Germline loops: CDR1 SGHAT, CDR2 FQNNGV. This CDR3 has 16 residues. CDR3 bases: TGTGCCAGCAGCCCCGGTGCTAGCGGGAGGACAGATACGCAGTATTTT. This sequence encodes CASSPGASGRTDTQYF.

The chain recombines TRBV6-5 with TRBJ1-4, with D perhaps TRBD1 (6 bases). Germline V gene data show CDR1 as MNHEY and CDR2 as SVGAGI. Trimming took off 2 bases at V and 4 bases at J, with 11 bases between the two ends. The CDR3 sequence is 15 residues long. The CDR3 is CASSYNREVNEKLFF. DNA of the CDR3: TGTGCCAGCAGTTACAACAGGGAAGTTAATGAAAAACTGTTTTTT.